Listed below are T cell receptor beta chains from one sample, sequenced in a study of cytomegalovirus exposure and HLA in healthy donors. Repertoires were generated with immunoSEQ multiplex PCR, while TCRdb's copy carries only in-frame clones and drops some. This table has just over 150,000 clones, about 75% appearing once. Material for sequencing was PBMCs. These receptors all come from a female donor in good health and CMV-seronegative. Both conserved end residues are part of each CDR3. The order of the fields is clone size, CDR3 length, J gene, V gene, D gene, CDR3 protein, CDR3 DNA. The D gene is left open where the match is weak. The size entry is marked missing in some rows and otherwise reads once, few, many or a size class.

- 14 TRBJ1-4 TRBV6-6 - CASSYRREGEKLFF TGTGCCAGCAGTTACCGCAGGGAGGGTGAAAAACTGTTTTTT
- 13 TRBJ2-5 TRBV5-1 - CASSSGVMETQYF TGCGCCAGCAGCTCAGGGGTAATGGAGACCCAGTACTTC
- 12 TRBJ2-5 TRBV10-2 - CASRGGQETQYF TGCGCCAGCAGGGGGGGCCAAGAGACCCAGTACTTC
- 15 TRBJ2-7 TRBV6-5 - CASSRWTKSSYEQYF TGTGCCAGCAGTCGCTGGACTAAAAGCTCCTACGAGCAGTACTTC
- 14 TRBJ2-6 TRBV29-1 - CSVDSSSGANVLTF TGCAGCGTTGACTCGAGCTCTGGGGCCAACGTCCTGACTTTC
- 13 TRBJ2-3 TRBV29-1 - CSADFSSTDTQYF TGCAGCGCAGACTTTTCGAGCACAGATACGCAGTATTTT
- 15 TRBJ2-3 TRBV6-1 - CASTRGSYGTDTQYF TGTGCCAGCACTAGGGGGTCCTATGGCACAGATACGCAGTATTTT
- 17 TRBJ1-5 TRBV5-5 TRBD1 CASSLEPGTASNQPQHF TGTGCCAGCAGCTTGGAACCCGGGACAGCTAGCAATCAGCCCCAGCATTTT
- 16 TRBJ1-6 TRBV2 - CASRGAVGGSNSPLHF TGTGCCAGCAGGGGGGCGGTCGGTGGGAGTAATTCACCCCTCCACTTT
- 15 TRBJ2-7 TRBV15 - CATSRRVGEGYEQYF TGTGCCACCAGCAGGAGGGTGGGAGAAGGCTACGAGCAGTACTTC
once 15 TRBJ1-3 TRBV9 TRBD1 CASRGTGDSGNTIYF TGTGCCAGCAGGGGGACAGGAGACTCTGGAAACACCATATATTTT
- 14 TRBJ1-1 TRBV29-1 - CSVEGETGNTEAFF TGCAGCGTTGAAGGGGAGACAGGGAACACTGAAGCTTTCTTT
- 15 TRBJ1-1 TRBV7-3 - CASSLGRTRNTEAFF TGTGCCAGCAGCTTAGGACGGACTAGGAACACTGAAGCTTTCTTT
- 16 TRBJ2-1 TRBV9 TRBD2 CASSVGSAGGQNEQFF TGTGCCAGCAGCGTAGGATCCGCGGGAGGTCAGAATGAGCAGTTCTTC
- 15 TRBJ2-2 TRBV2 TRBD1 CASSLPDRFPGELFF TGTGCCAGCAGTCTACCGGACAGGTTCCCCGGGGAGCTGTTTTTT
- 13 TRBJ1-1 TRBV7-8 - CASSLGRNTEAFF TGTGCCAGCAGCTTAGGCAGAAACACTGAAGCTTTCTTT
- 14 TRBJ2-3 TRBV7-8 TRBD2 CASSLRERGDTQYF TGTGCCAGCAGCTTAAGGGAGCGGGGAGATACGCAGTATTTT
- 14 TRBJ1-1 TRBV5-1 TRBD1 CASSLDRVGTEAFF TGCGCCAGCAGCCTTGACAGGGTAGGAACTGAAGCTTTCTTT
- 13 TRBJ2-7 TRBV13 - CASRPEGSYEQYF TGTGCCAGCAGGCCGGAGGGGTCCTACGAGCAGTACTTC
- 17 TRBJ2-1 TRBV19 TRBD2 CASSPSHAGGTYNEQFF TGTGCCAGTAGTCCGTCCCACGCGGGGGGGACCTACAATGAGCAGTTCTTC
once 13 TRBJ1-1 TRBV7-9 - CASSLSGNTEAFF TGTGCCAGCAGCTTATCCGGTAACACTGAAGCTTTCTTT
few 14 TRBJ1-5 TRBV25-1 - CAGSEAGESQPQHF TGTGCCGGCAGCGAAGCAGGGGAAAGTCAGCCCCAGCATTTT
- 13 TRBJ2-3 TRBV7-9 - CASSSVGTDTQYF TGTGCCAGCAGCTCCGTAGGCACAGATACGCAGTATTTT
- 15 TRBJ2-7 TRBV19 TRBD2 CASSIGGSGSYEQYF TGTGCCAGTAGTATCGGTGGGAGCGGGAGCTACGAGCAGTACTTC
once 15 TRBJ1-1 TRBV30 TRBD1 CAWIPARTGDTEAFF TGTGCCTGGATCCCCGCCCGGACAGGGGACACTGAAGCTTTCTTT
- 16 TRBJ2-7 TRBV10-3 TRBD1 CAIRGALDREVDEQYF TGTGCCATCAGGGGGGCACTGGACAGGGAGGTCGACGAGCAGTACTTC
- 14 TRBJ1-1 TRBV7-9 TRBD1 CASSGGWTGPEAFF TGTGCCAGCAGCGGGGGATGGACAGGGCCTGAAGCTTTCTTT
- 16 TRBJ2-1 TRBV5-1 TRBD2 CASSSLAYSSYNEQFF TGCGCCAGCAGCTCACTAGCGTACAGCTCCTACAATGAGCAGTTCTTC
- 12 TRBJ1-5 TRBV5-4 - CASSLDSQPQHF TGTGCCAGCAGCTTGGATAGTCAGCCCCAGCATTTT
- 15 TRBJ1-2 TRBV6-1 TRBD1 CASRGRTGAYYGYTF TGTGCCAGCAGGGGAAGGACAGGGGCGTACTATGGCTACACCTTC
once 16 TRBJ1-2 TRBV18 - CASSSLGWADGDGYTF TGTGCCAGCTCCTCCCTGGGGTGGGCCGACGGGGATGGCTACACCTTC
- 17 TRBJ2-3 TRBV5-5 - CASRIKGGPSILDTQYF TGTGCCAGCAGGATTAAAGGCGGGCCATCAATACTAGATACGCAGTATTTT
- 14 TRBJ1-2 TRBV5-1 - CASSMAGGGVGATF TGCGCCAGCAGCATGGCGGGAGGGGGTGTTGGAGCCACCTTC
once 13 TRBJ1-1 TRBV5-4 - CATAPQRNTEAFF TGTGCCACCGCGCCTCAGCGGAACACTGAAGCTTTCTTT
- 14 TRBJ1-2 TRBV6-1 TRBD1 CASSIQGAAGGYTF TGTGCCAGCAGTATACAGGGGGCTGCGGGGGGCTACACCTTC
few 15 TRBJ1-1 TRBV5-1 - CASSLGGGANTEAFF TGCGCCAGCAGCTTGGGGGGGGGCGCGAACACTGAAGCTTTCTTT
- 16 TRBJ1-3 TRBV15 TRBD1 CATSRDRDSSGNTIYF TGTGCCACCAGCAGAGATCGGGACAGCTCTGGAAACACCATATATTTT
- 18 TRBJ1-1 TRBV28 TRBD1 CASSRGTGGGLRRDEAFF TGTGCCAGCAGTCGAGGGACAGGGGGCGGGTTACGGCGCGATGAAGCTTTCTTT
- 15 TRBJ2-7 TRBV5-4 - CASSLGASESYEQYF TGTGCCAGCAGCTTGGGGGCTAGCGAGTCCTACGAGCAGTACTTC
- 15 TRBJ2-1 TRBV9 TRBD2 CASSVTSGRGSEQFF TGTGCCAGCAGCGTCACTAGCGGGAGAGGCTCTGAGCAGTTCTTC
- 17 TRBJ1-5 TRBV4-2 TRBD1 CASSQTLGQGGIQPQHF TGTGCCAGCAGCCAAACGCTCGGACAGGGTGGAATTCAGCCCCAGCATTTT
- 12 TRBJ2-7 TRBV2 - CASKGDSYEQYF TGTGCCAGCAAGGGCGACAGCTACGAGCAGTACTTC
- 14 TRBJ1-5 TRBV6-1 - CASSEAPYNQPQHF TGTGCCAGCAGTGAAGCTCCTTACAATCAGCCCCAGCATTTT